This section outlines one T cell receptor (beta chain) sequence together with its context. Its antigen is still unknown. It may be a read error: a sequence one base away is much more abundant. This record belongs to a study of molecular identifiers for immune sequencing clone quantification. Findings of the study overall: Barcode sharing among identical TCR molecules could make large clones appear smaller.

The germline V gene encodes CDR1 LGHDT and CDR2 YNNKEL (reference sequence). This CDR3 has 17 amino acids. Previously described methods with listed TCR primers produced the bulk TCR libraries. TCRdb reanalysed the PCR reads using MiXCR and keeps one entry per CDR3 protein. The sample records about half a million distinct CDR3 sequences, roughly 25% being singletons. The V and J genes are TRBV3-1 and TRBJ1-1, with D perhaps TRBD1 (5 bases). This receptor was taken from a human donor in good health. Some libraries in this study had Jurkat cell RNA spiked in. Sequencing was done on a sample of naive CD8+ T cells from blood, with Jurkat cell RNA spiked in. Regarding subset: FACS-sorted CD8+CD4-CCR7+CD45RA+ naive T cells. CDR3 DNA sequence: TGTGTCAGCAGCCAAGACCGGGGTGAGACAGAAAACACTGAAGCTTTCTTT. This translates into CVSSQDRGETENTEAFF.